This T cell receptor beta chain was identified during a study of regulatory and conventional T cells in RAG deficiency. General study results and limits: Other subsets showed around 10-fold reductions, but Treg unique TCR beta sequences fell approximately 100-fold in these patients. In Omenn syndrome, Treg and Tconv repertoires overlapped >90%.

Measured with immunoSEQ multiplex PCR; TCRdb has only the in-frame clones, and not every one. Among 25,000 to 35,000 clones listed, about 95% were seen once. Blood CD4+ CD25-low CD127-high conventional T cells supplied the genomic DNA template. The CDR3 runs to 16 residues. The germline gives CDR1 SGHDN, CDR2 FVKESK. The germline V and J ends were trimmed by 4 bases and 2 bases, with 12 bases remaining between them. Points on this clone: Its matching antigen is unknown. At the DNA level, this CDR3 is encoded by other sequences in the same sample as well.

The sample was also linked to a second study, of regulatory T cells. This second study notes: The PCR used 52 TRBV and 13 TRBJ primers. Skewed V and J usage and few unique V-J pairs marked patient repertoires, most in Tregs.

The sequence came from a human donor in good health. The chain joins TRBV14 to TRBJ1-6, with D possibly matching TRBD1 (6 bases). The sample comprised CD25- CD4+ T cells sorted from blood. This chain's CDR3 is CASSRNRVTYNSPLHF. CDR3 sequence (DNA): TGTGCCAGCAGCCGCAACAGGGTAACCTATAATTCACCCCTCCACTTT.